A single sample gave rise to the 15 T cell receptor beta chains below, sequenced in a study of T cell repertoires in cytomegalovirus infection. Each CDR3 protein is one row after TCRdb ran MiXCR on the reads. The data show roughly 800,000 distinct CDR3 sequences, almost 30% seen once. What these receptors recognize is not known. Sequencing was performed on cultured CD8+ T cells from PBMCs, taken from culture after CMV antigen stimulation. These receptors were obtained from a human donor in good health (CMV status not recorded). Some clones in this sample may be carry-over from other donors' samples.

The chain employs TRBV4-2 and TRBJ1-2; 8 bases match TRBD1. CDR3 length equals 16 residues. CDR1 is LGHNA and CDR2 is YNFKEQ in the germline V gene. Unmatched junction bases numbered 8, after V lost 1 base and J lost 4 bases. The CDR3 nucleotides read TGTGCCAGCAGCCAAGTGCAGGGGGCGCTGACCTATGGCTACACCTTC. It yields the protein CASSQVQGALTYGYTF.

This rearrangement joins TRBV5-1 to TRBJ2-1, with D unclear. Germline CDR1 is SGHRS and CDR2 is YFSETQ. The V end lost 0 bases, the J end lost 8 bases, and 12 bases lay between the germline ends. This CDR3 comprises 14 residues. Written as DNA, the CDR3 is TGCGCCAGCAGCTTGGTGGCAGCAGTAGATGAGCAGTTCTTC. This translates into CASSLVAAVDEQFF.

This clonotype was seen more than once but under ten times. The chain couples TRBV27 to TRBJ1-1, with 7 bases aligning to TRBD1. Looked up from germline, CDR1 is MNHEY and CDR2 is SMNVEV (reference sequence). After removal of 8 bases from V and 7 bases from J, the junction contained 10 bases not matched to a gene. The CDR3 is 13 residues long. The CDR3 region is CASAFLQGFEAFF. The CDR3 DNA reads TGTGCCAGCGCCTTCCTACAGGGGTTTGAAGCTTTCTTT.

A few counts support this clonotype. J is TRBJ2-2 and V is TRBV28; no definite D call. Trimming took 10 bases from V and 4 from J, leaving 13 bases between them. The germline V gene encodes CDR1 MDHEN and CDR2 SYDVKM. This CDR3 contains 13 residues. CDR3 in amino acids: CATNPRLTGELFF. CDR3 bases: TGTGCCACCAATCCCCGTCTCACCGGGGAGCTGTTTTTT.

The V call is TRBV5-6, the J call TRBJ2-7; 7 bases map to TRBD1. Germline values: CDR1 SGHDT, CDR2 YYEEEE. Trimming at V came to 4 bases and at J to 1 base, leaving 5 bases not matched to a gene. The CDR3 sequence is 14 residues long. The CDR3 DNA follows: TGTGCCAGCAGCGCCGGGACAGCGTCCTACGAGCAGTACGTC. Amino acid sequence: CASSAGTASYEQYV.

This clonotype was recorded at least ten times. This chain connects TRBV7-2 to TRBJ2-3, with TRBD2 identical over 8 bases. V shed 3 bases and J 0 bases; nucleotides not matched to a gene: 8. The CDR3 totals 17 residues. Germline CDR1 SGHTA, CDR2 FQGNSA. For the CDR3, the DNA is TGTGCCAGCAGCTTTGTCGGGGGGGCATTAAGCACAGATACGCAGTATTTT. Its protein is CASSFVGGALSTDTQYF.

The chain carries TRBV12-3 or TRBV12-4 and TRBJ2-7; D is unclear. V lost 1 base, J lost 4 bases, and 8 bases lay in between. The CDR3 loop spans 13 amino acids. The DNA for the CDR3 is TGTGCCAGCAGTTTAGACGACATTTACGAGCAGTACTTC. This translates into CASSLDDIYEQYF.

This rearrangement joins TRBV4-1 to TRBJ1-2; D remains unclear. CDR3 length: 15 residues. Germline V gene sequence: CDR1 MGHRA, CDR2 YSYEKL. Between the trimmed V and J ends, which lost 4 bases and 4 bases, there was a span of 16 bases. CDR3 DNA: TGCGCCAGCAGCCGAGCCAACAAGTCCCCCTATGGCTACACCTTC. Amino acid sequence: CASSRANKSPYGYTF.

In this sample, this clonotype turned up many times. This sequence joins TRBV19 and TRBJ1-5; D ambiguous. Germline CDR1 LNHDA, CDR2 SQIVND (reference sequence). V lost 7 bases and J 0 bases, leaving 22 bases between the germline ends. This CDR3 is 18 amino acids long. The CDR3 sequence: CASMVGSHPYASNQPQHF. CDR3 DNA: TGTGCCAGTATGGTTGGCAGCCACCCGTATGCTAGCAATCAGCCCCAGCATTTT.

This clonotype appeared once. The chain uses TRBV20-1 and TRBJ1-2; D might be TRBD1 (6 bases). Germline CDR1 DFQATT, CDR2 SNEGSKA (reference sequence). The V end lost 5 bases, the J end lost 0 bases, and 13 bases lay between the germline ends. This CDR3 spans 14 amino acids. CDR3 loop: CSALDRRANYGYTF. The CDR3 DNA reads as TGCAGTGCTCTTGACAGGAGAGCTAACTATGGCTACACCTTC.

In its sample, this clonotype was seen a few times. The chain has TRBV9 and TRBJ2-3; no clear D gene. Trimming left V 3 bases short and J 2 bases short, with 25 bases between. The CDR3 is 19 residues long. Germline V gene sequence: CDR1 SGDLS, CDR2 YYNGEE. The CDR3 DNA follows: TGTGCCAGCAGCGCACCCGTGGGCCGCATTCGTGCACCCACAGATACGCAGTATTTT. Translating it yields CASSAPVGRIRAPTDTQYF. Variable domain in full (rest from reference TRBV9 and TRBJ2-3): DSGVTQTPKHLITATGQRVTLRCSPRSGDLSVYWYQQSLDQGLQFLIQYYNGEERAKGNILERFSAQQFPDLHSELNLSSLELGDSALYFCASSAPVGRIRAPTDTQYFGPGTRLTVL.

This clonotype was counted a few times. The rearrangement uses TRBV7-6 and TRBJ1-5; the D is unclear. The V and J ends lost 6 bases and 7 bases respectively, with 16 bases between them. Germline CDR1 reads SGHVS; CDR2 reads FNYEAQ. The CDR3 is 14 amino acids. The CDR3 reads CASSSTDGEQPQHF. CDR3 sequence (DNA): TGTGCCAGCAGTTCTACGGACGGGGAGCAGCCCCAGCATTTT.

The chain carries TRBV5-6 and TRBJ2-7; 7 nucleotides match TRBD1. The CDR3 totals 16 residues. V shed 4 bases, J shed 4 bases, and the junction held 14 bases outside the gene matches. CDR1 and CDR2 from the germline V gene are SGHDT and YYEEEE. CDR3 nucleotide sequence: TGTGCCAGCAGCATTATGACAGGGTGGGTCGGATACGAGCAGTACTTC. Its protein is CASSIMTGWVGYEQYF.

V is TRBV5-6 and J is TRBJ2-7; 9 positions agree with TRBD1. With 5 bases clipped from V and 4 bases from J, the junction kept 10 bases outside the gene matches. Germline values: CDR1 SGHDT, CDR2 YYEEEE. CDR3 length: 15 amino acids. The CDR3 coding sequence is TGTGCCAGCAGACCACGGGACAGGGTATGGTACGAGCAGTACTTC. Its protein product is CASRPRDRVWYEQYF.

V is TRBV4-1 and J is TRBJ2-3, with 7 bases fitting TRBD2. CDR3 length equals 16 residues. V shed 0 bases, J shed 0 bases, and the junction held 3 bases outside the gene matches. CDR1 and CDR2 (germline): MGHRA, YSYEKL. CDR3 sequence (DNA): TGCGCCAGCAGCCAAGAGTGGCGGGGGAGCACAGATACGCAGTATTTT. It specifies CASSQEWRGSTDTQYF.